The 13 T cell receptor beta chains listed next were all sequenced from one sample in a study of radiotherapy plus CTLA-4 blockade in lung cancer. TCRdb's table, derived via immunoSEQ multiplex PCR, lists solely in-frame clones and lacks some. The repertoire holds roughly 48,000 clones, with approximately 79% as singletons. The material was peripheral blood, obtained from a patient treated with radiotherapy plus ipilimumab. All receptors derive from a human donor with non-small cell lung cancer who had stable disease on radiotherapy plus ipilimumab.

The chain recombines TRBV4-3 with TRBJ2-1; 12 bases agree with TRBD2. CDR1 is LGHNA and CDR2 is YSLEER in the germline V gene. This CDR3 region has 13 residues. The ends lost 3 bases at V and 11 bases at J; junction bases unmatched: 2. The CDR3 DNA sequence: TGCGCCAGCAGCCAGACTAGCGGGGGTCAGCAGTTCTTC. It yields the protein CASSQTSGGQQFF.

The chain uses TRBV4-3 and TRBJ1-2, with D tentatively TRBD1 (5 bases). CDR3 length: 15 amino acids. The V gene lost 0 bases and the J gene lost 8 bases, with 16 bases spanning the gap. CDR1 and CDR2 (germline): LGHNA, YSLEER. CDR3 nucleotides: TGCGCCAGCAGCCAAGATAAGACAGTCCTACGGGGCTACACCTTC. This gives the protein CASSQDKTVLRGYTF.

This clone appeared once. As DNA, the CDR3 is TGTGCCAGCAGCTCACGGGGCGGAACCGGGGAGCTGTTTTTT. This sequence encodes CASSSRGGTGELFF. V gene TRBV7-2 combines with J gene TRBJ2-2; tentatively, D is TRBD1 or TRBD2 (5 bases each). CDR1 SGHTA and CDR2 FQGNSA come from the germline V gene. Trimming pared 4 bases from V and 5 bases from J, leaving 11 bases between. CDR3 size: 14 residues.

This chain connects TRBV23-1 to TRBJ1-4; D ambiguous. TRBV23-1 counts as an open reading frame of uncertain function. This CDR3 has 17 amino acids. V gave up 4 bases and J gave up 0 bases, with 15 bases separating them. The CDR3 DNA follows: TGCGCCAGCAGTCCTTGTCTTTGGCGGGCAACTAATGAAAAACTGTTTTTT. This gives the protein CASSPCLWRATNEKLFF.

J is TRBJ2-5 and V is TRBV7-3, with 13 bases matching TRBD2. Germline CDR1 and CDR2: SGHTA and FQGTGA. CDR3 length equals 15 residues. V was clipped by 5 bases and J by 5 bases; unmatched bases: 5. The CDR3 region has the DNA TGTGCCAGCAGCGCAGGGACTAGCGGGGTTGAGACCCAGTACTTC. Protein: CASSAGTSGVETQYF. Filled out from reference TRBV7-3 and TRBJ2-5, the complete variable domain reads GAGVSQTPSNKVTEKGKYVELRCDPISGHTALYWYRQSLGQGPEFLIYFQGTGAADDSGLPNDRFFAVRPEGSVSTLKIQRTERGDSAVYLCASSAGTSGVETQYFGPGTRLLVL.

The chain couples TRBV7-2 to TRBJ2-5, with 8 bases identical to TRBD2. CDR3 length: 15 residues. The V gene end was trimmed by 2 bases and the J gene end by 2 bases; junction bases not matched to a gene: 4. The germline gives CDR1 SGHTA, CDR2 FQGNSA. The CDR3 sequence is CASSLKAGAQETQYF. The CDR3 DNA is TGTGCCAGCAGCTTAAAAGCGGGGGCTCAAGAGACCCAGTACTTC.

The V call is TRBV5-1, the J call TRBJ2-5, with no clear D. The CDR3 has 14 residues. Germline V gene lookup returns CDR1 SGHRS and CDR2 YFSETQ. With 0 bases removed from V and 1 base from J, the gap between germline ends came to 7 bases. The CDR3 DNA sequence: TGCGCCAGCAGCTTGGATGCTAGCCAAGAGACCCAGTACTTC. Translation gives CASSLDASQETQYF.

The chain is built from TRBV6-1 and TRBJ1-2; TRBD1 matches 7 bases. Germline loops: CDR1 MNHNS, CDR2 SASEGT. This CDR3 spans 15 amino acids. The V segment lost 5 bases and the J segment 4 bases; nucleotides outside the gene matches: 10. The CDR3, as DNA: TGTGCCAGCAGTAGACAGGGTGGGGACGTCTATGGCTACACCTTC. It is translated as CASSRQGGDVYGYTF.

This clone has only one observation. The genes are TRBV4-1 and TRBJ2-3; 10 bases fit TRBD2. V trimming: 4 bases; J trimming: 0 bases; junction bases outside the gene matches: 16. The CDR3 has 20 residues. CDR1 is MGHRA, CDR2 YSYEKL, per germline. CDR3 nucleotide sequence: TGCGCCAGCAGCCCCCCTTTTGGGCTAGCGGGGGCCCCTAGCACAGATACGCAGTATTTT. Translating gives CASSPPFGLAGAPSTDTQYF.

The chain combines TRBV18 with TRBJ1-2, with D possibly TRBD1 on 6 matching bases. The V end lost 3 bases, the J end lost 6 bases, and 11 bases lay between the germline ends. The CDR3 contains 13 residues. In germline, CDR1 is KGHSH, CDR2 LQKENI. In DNA, the CDR3 is TGTGCCAGCTCACCGGACAGTTCGGATGGCTACACCTTC. Its translation is CASSPDSSDGYTF.

This CDR3 reads CASSGGQVRGYTF. Written as DNA, the CDR3 is TGTGCCAGCAGTGGTGGACAGGTTCGGGGCTACACCTTC. The chain couples TRBV2 to TRBJ1-2; 7 bases line up with TRBD1. Trimming at V came to 4 bases and at J to 8 bases, leaving 7 bases not matched to a gene. CDR3 length equals 13 residues. The germline gives CDR1 SNHLY, CDR2 FYNNEI.

The gene calls are TRBV6-1 and TRBJ2-5, with D perhaps being TRBD1 or TRBD2 (7 bases each). CDR3 length equals 16 residues. The germline CDR1 and CDR2 sequences are MNHNS and SASEGT. Trimming removed 4 bases at V and 4 bases at J, with 19 bases between. The CDR3 spells CASSATYAGGGETQYF. The CDR3 nucleotides read TGTGCCAGCAGTGCCACGTATGCAGGGGGGGGAGAGACCCAGTACTTC.

The V and J genes are TRBV5-1 and TRBJ1-1; D gene uncertain. The V gene lost 5 bases and the J gene lost 2 bases, with 10 bases spanning the gap. The CDR3 loop spans 13 amino acids. In germline, CDR1 is SGHRS, CDR2 YFSETQ. In DNA form, the CDR3 reads TGCGCCAGCAGACCGAGCAGCAACACTGAAGCTTTCTTT. Translated: CASRPSSNTEAFF.